The clone carrying this T cell receptor (beta chain) appeared a few times. Antigen specificity is unknown. Germline V CDR1 and CDR2: SGHTA, FQGNSA. V was clipped by 5 bases and J by 15 bases, with 14 bases between them. This CDR3 comprises 11 residues. Every donor provided one heparinised blood draw, which averaged approximately 120 mL. These data are taken from a study of beta chain features in type 1 diabetes. Study results and limitations: Type 1 diabetes patients showed a moderate but significant shortening of TCRB CDR3s in all four CD4+ subsets. There was no resolution here of whether HLA type influences TCRB rearrangement.

Expressed TCRB transcripts were sequenced because the entire RNA isolate underwent reverse transcription. Measured with immunoSEQ multiplex PCR; TCRdb has only the in-frame clones, and not every one. The profile covers more than 95,000 clones, with approximately 30% appearing a single time and roughly 0.58% taken by the ten largest. The sequence came from a woman aged 18-30 years with type 1 diabetes. V is TRBV7-2 and J is TRBJ2-1, with D maybe TRBD2 (6 bases). The sequencing input was central memory CD4+ T cells from blood. This chain's CDR3 is CASSPREKWFF. The CDR3 DNA is TGTGCCAGCAGCCCCCGGGAGAAGTGGTTCTTC.